The next 28 T cell receptor beta chains were all read from a single sample in a study of blood T cell repertoires in COVID-19. Clones were sequenced by immunoSEQ multiplex PCR, and TCRdb holds only the in-frame ones, with some missing. The top ten clones hold around a tenth of a sample with about 230,000 clones, 86% of them seen once. The sample consisted of peripheral blood. Receptor source: a man aged 50 or older with COVID-19, enrolled during active disease.

This clone appeared once. V gene TRBV7-9 combines with J gene TRBJ1-4, with 8 bases aligning to TRBD1. This CDR3 spans 13 amino acids. V gave up 1 base and J gave up 11 bases; unmatched junction bases: 3. Germline loops: CDR1 SEHNR, CDR2 FQNEAQ (reference sequence). The CDR3 region is CASSLVGQGKLFF. The CDR3 DNA is TGTGCCAGCAGCTTAGTAGGACAGGGTAAACTGTTTTTT.

This chain uses TRBV6-1 with TRBJ1-2, with 8 bases identical to TRBD1. Unmatched junction bases numbered 11, after V lost 2 bases and J lost 9 bases. CDR3 length equals 15 residues. Germline values: CDR1 MNHNS, CDR2 SASEGT. Here the CDR3 DNA reads TGTGCCAGCAGTGAATCGTTGGGACAGGACTTTCGCTACACCTTC. This codes for CASSESLGQDFRYTF.

This clone was seen a few times. The V call is TRBV28, the J call TRBJ2-5; 7 bases map to TRBD1. This CDR3 has 14 residues. CDR1 MDHEN and CDR2 SYDVKM come from the germline V gene. V lost 5 bases and J lost 5; bases outside the gene matches: 8. For the CDR3, the DNA is TGTGCCAGCAGTACCCCAAGGGGGCGGGAGACCCAGTACTTC. This gives the protein CASSTPRGRETQYF.

This chain links TRBV28 with TRBJ1-4; TRBD1 is a possible D gene (5 bases). Germline V gives CDR1 MDHEN, CDR2 SYDVKM. Trimming removed 3 bases from V and 1 base from J, with 6 bases in between. The CDR3 is 14 residues long. CDR3 sequence reads: CASSFQGTNEKLFF. CDR3 bases: TGTGCCAGCAGTTTCCAGGGAACTAATGAAAAACTGTTTTTT.

V gene TRBV10-2 combines with J gene TRBJ1-2; D unresolved. This CDR3 has 12 residues. CDR1 is WSHSY and CDR2 is SAAADI in the germline V gene. Trimming shortened V by 11 bases and J by 2 bases, and 12 bases separated the two germline ends. The DNA for the CDR3 is TGCGCCTCCGCGAGGGAAAACTATGGCTACACCTTC. It codes for CASARENYGYTF.

This clone came up a few times. The CDR3, as DNA: TGTGCCAGCTCACCGGGGCAGGGTGAAATCGGGTACTTC. This encodes CASSPGQGEIGYF. This chain links TRBV18 with TRBJ2-7; TRBD1 might be the D (5 bases). Trimming shortened V by 3 bases and J by 12 bases, and 18 bases separated the two germline ends. CDR1 is KGHSH, CDR2 LQKENI, per germline. This CDR3 is 13 amino acids long.

The chain is built from TRBV29-1 and TRBJ1-5, with a tentative D call TRBD1 (6 bases). From germline, CDR1 is SQVTM and CDR2 ANQGSEA. There are 14 residues in the CDR3. With 4 bases removed from V and 4 bases from J, the gap between germline ends came to 14 bases. The CDR3 nucleotides are TGCAGCGTTGGGAGTGGACAGCCGAATCAGCCCCAGCATTTT. It yields the protein CSVGSGQPNQPQHF.

This chain links TRBV5-1 with TRBJ1-2; 7 bases line up with TRBD1. Unmatched junction bases numbered 8, after V lost 4 bases and J lost 5 bases. The germline V gene encodes CDR1 SGHRS and CDR2 YFSETQ. This CDR3 has 14 residues. In DNA form, the CDR3 reads TGCGCCAGCAGCCAGGAACAGGGGAATTATGGCTACACCTTC. It specifies CASSQEQGNYGYTF.

The gene calls are TRBV7-6 and TRBJ2-3, with 8 bases aligning to TRBD2. Trimming removed 5 bases from V and 0 bases from J; junction bases left unmatched: 7. This CDR3 comprises 16 residues. CDR1 and CDR2 from the germline V gene are SGHVS and FNYEAQ. CDR3 region: CASSLSLAGSTDTQYF. The CDR3 bases are TGTGCCAGCAGCCTTAGCTTAGCGGGGAGCACAGATACGCAGTATTTT.

The rearrangement links TRBV6-2 or TRBV6-3 to TRBJ2-2, with TRBD2 identical over 13 bases. Germline V CDR1 and CDR2: MNHEY, SVGEGT. The CDR3 covers 19 residues. After removal of 2 bases from V and 0 bases from J, the junction contained 6 bases not matched to a gene. CDR3 bases: TGTGCCAGCAGTTACGGGACTAGCGGGGAGCTCGCGAACACCGGGGAGCTGTTTTTT. This sequence encodes CASSYGTSGELANTGELFF.

The V and J genes are TRBV2 and TRBJ2-7, with unresolved D. This CDR3 contains 11 residues. Germline V gene lookup returns CDR1 SNHLY and CDR2 FYNNEI. Trimming removed 3 bases at V and 5 bases at J, with 5 bases between. As DNA, the CDR3 is TGTGCCAGCAGTGAGTATCACGAGCAGTACTTC. Its translation is CASSEYHEQYF.

This clone was seen a few times. The genes are TRBV5-6 and TRBJ1-2; 7 bases match TRBD1. CDR1 is SGHDT, CDR2 YYEEEE, per germline. V was clipped by 0 bases and J by 8 bases; unmatched bases: 7. This CDR3 is built from 14 residues. This chain's CDR3 is CASSLDRGVEGYTF. In DNA, the CDR3 is TGTGCCAGCAGCTTGGACAGGGGAGTGGAGGGCTACACCTTC.

The rearrangement uses TRBV5-1 and TRBJ2-3; 8 bases map to TRBD2. V shed 1 base, J shed 0 bases, and the junction held 7 bases outside the gene matches. CDR3 length: 17 residues. The germline V gene has CDR1 SGHRS and CDR2 YFSETQ. This CDR3 is CASSLSTGGTSTDTQYF. In DNA, the CDR3 is TGCGCCAGCAGCTTGTCTACGGGGGGGACTAGCACAGATACGCAGTATTTT.

The chain recombines TRBV9 with TRBJ1-2, with a tentative D call TRBD1 (6 bases). This CDR3 spans 15 amino acids. Germline V gene sequence: CDR1 SGDLS, CDR2 YYNGEE. V lost 2 bases to trimming and J lost 8 bases, with 19 bases between them. The CDR3 here is CASSVGTTTSGGYTF. Here the CDR3 DNA reads TGTGCCAGCAGCGTCGGGACAACTACCTCAGGGGGCTACACCTTC.

The gene calls are TRBV3-1 (or the pseudogene TRBV3-2) and TRBJ2-7, with 10 bases matching TRBD2. The germline V gene encodes CDR1 LGHDT and CDR2 YNNKEL (reference sequence). There are 18 residues in the CDR3. Unmatched junction bases numbered 11, after V lost 3 bases and J lost 0 bases. The CDR3 region has the DNA TGTGCCAGCAGCCATGGTTCGGGTAGCGGGGGGAACTCCTACGAGCAGTACTTC. This codes for CASSHGSGSGGNSYEQYF.

The V gene is TRBV24-1, the J gene TRBJ1-2; 7 positions agree with TRBD1. Trimming at V came to 4 bases and at J to 4 bases, leaving 8 bases not matched to a gene. This CDR3 has 15 amino acids. Germline V gene lookup returns CDR1 KGHDR and CDR2 SFDVKD. CDR3 sequence: CATSDPGQTSYGYTF. CDR3 DNA sequence: TGTGCCACCAGTGACCCGGGACAGACAAGCTATGGCTACACCTTC.

The rearrangement links TRBV5-1 to TRBJ2-1; perhaps TRBD2 as D (6 bases). V shed 3 bases and J shed 4 bases, with 11 bases lying between them. This CDR3 has 14 amino acids. The germline V gene has CDR1 SGHRS and CDR2 YFSETQ. The CDR3 loop reads CASSSISGYNEQFF. In DNA, the CDR3 is TGCGCCAGCAGCTCCATTAGCGGTTACAATGAGCAGTTCTTC.

This clone was seen just once. The V gene is TRBV7-2, the J gene TRBJ2-5; 8 nucleotides match TRBD2. Germline-derived CDR1 and CDR2 are SGHTA and FQGNSA. The CDR3 length is 15 residues. With 5 bases clipped from V and 4 bases from J, the junction kept 9 bases outside the gene matches. The CDR3 region has the DNA TGTGCCAGCAGCCATTATCGGGGGGGCGTAGAGACCCAGTACTTC. Its protein product is CASSHYRGGVETQYF.

J is TRBJ2-1 and V is TRBV6-2 or TRBV6-3; D might be TRBD2 (6 bases). The V gene's germline CDR1 is MNHEY and CDR2 SVGEGT. CDR3 length: 15 amino acids. The ends were cut back, 2 bases at V and 9 bases at J, with 17 bases in the middle. CDR3 in amino acids: CASSYGRGSAGEQFF. CDR3 sequence (DNA): TGTGCCAGCAGTTACGGGCGGGGTAGCGCCGGTGAGCAGTTCTTC.

J is TRBJ1-6 and V is TRBV4-3; no definite D call. Germline assignment: CDR1 LGHNA and CDR2 YSLEER. This CDR3 contains 13 residues. V lost 6 bases, J lost 8 bases, and 11 bases lay in between. The CDR3 nucleotides read TGCGCCAGCAGTAGCAAAGTGTATTCACCCCTCCACTTT. Translated: CASSSKVYSPLHF.

The chain carries TRBV5-6 and TRBJ1-2, with no clear D. V dropped 4 bases and J dropped 7 bases, with 23 bases sitting between them. Looked up from germline, CDR1 is SGHDT and CDR2 is YYEEEE. The CDR3 length is 16 residues. CDR3 amino acids: CASSPGTGWEGGGYTF. In DNA, the CDR3 is TGTGCCAGCAGCCCCGGTACCGGATGGGAGGGAGGTGGCTACACCTTC.

As regards this clone: The identical CDR3 is also encoded by other nucleotide sequences in the sample. The chain links TRBV6-5 to TRBJ1-2, with 11 bases matching TRBD1. The junction had 7 bases not matched to a gene; V was cut back by 3 bases and J by 4 bases. The CDR3 loop spans 16 amino acids. From germline, CDR1 is MNHEY and CDR2 SVGAGI. The DNA of the CDR3 is TGTGCCAGCAGTTATATTAGGACAGGGGGCGGCTATGGCTACACCTTC. Translation gives CASSYIRTGGGYGYTF.

The J gene is TRBJ1-2, the V gene TRBV29-1; TRBD1 might be the D (6 bases). The CDR3 has 12 amino acids. From germline, CDR1 is SQVTM and CDR2 ANQGSEA. The germline V and J ends were trimmed by 4 bases and 2 bases, with 8 bases remaining between them. CDR3: CSVATGNYGYTF. In nucleotides, the CDR3 is TGCAGCGTTGCAACAGGGAACTATGGCTACACCTTC.

This sequence joins TRBV5-1 and TRBJ2-3; perhaps TRBD2 as D (5 bases). This CDR3 spans 14 amino acids. V gave up 6 bases and J gave up 6 bases, with 17 bases separating them. The germline V gene has CDR1 SGHRS and CDR2 YFSETQ. CDR3 residues: CASTRESRVDTQYF. In DNA, the CDR3 is TGCGCCAGCACACGGGAATCGAGGGTGGATACGCAGTATTTT.

The chain is built from TRBV3-1 (or the pseudogene TRBV3-2) and TRBJ1-3; D gene uncertain. CDR3 length: 14 residues. The V end was cut by 3 bases, the J end by 4 bases, with 10 bases between. The V gene's germline CDR1 is LGHDT and CDR2 YNNKEL (reference sequence). The CDR3 region is CASSHNQWGNTIYF. As DNA, the CDR3 is TGTGCCAGCAGCCATAATCAGTGGGGAAACACCATATATTTT.

V is TRBV7-9 and J is TRBJ1-6, with 7 nucleotides matching TRBD1. CDR1 and CDR2 (germline): SEHNR, FQNEAQ (reference sequence). CDR3 size: 15 residues. The ends lost 5 bases at V and 7 bases at J; junction bases unmatched: 8. Here the CDR3 reads CASSPPDRENSPLHF. CDR3 coding DNA: TGTGCCAGCAGCCCCCCCGACAGGGAGAATTCACCCCTCCACTTT.

J is TRBJ1-6 and V is TRBV9, with 7 bases matching TRBD1. J was trimmed by 7 bases and V by 1 base; bases with no gene match: 5. The germline gives CDR1 SGDLS, CDR2 YYNGEE. The CDR3 is 15 residues long. CDR3: CASSVTGTENSPLHF. The CDR3 DNA follows: TGTGCCAGCAGCGTAACCGGGACAGAAAATTCACCCCTCCACTTT.

The V gene is TRBV20-1, the J gene TRBJ1-2; no definite D call. V dropped 6 bases and J dropped 7 bases, with 9 bases sitting between them. This CDR3 has 10 amino acids. CDR1 is DFQATT, CDR2 SNEGSKA, per germline (reference sequence). The CDR3 is CSARPGGYTF. The CDR3 DNA is TGCAGTGCAAGGCCGGGTGGCTACACCTTC.